The 23 T cell receptor beta chains below all came from one sample that was sequenced in a study of blood T cells in healthy people across ages. It was with a sample-barcoded 5' primer and a J-beta primer mix that a second PCR of roughly 7 to 12 cycles was run. TCRdb independently ran MiXCR on the 5' RACE reads; one entry per CDR3 protein. The table lists fewer than 800,000 distinct CDR3 sequences, about 30% of them singletons. The sample was blood. The receptors shown here come from a woman aged 80 or over in good health.

This clonotype came up a few times. CDR3 bases: TGTGCCAGCAGCGTAACTCCGACTGCTCGCTCCTACAATGAGCAGTTCTTC. Translated, it gives CASSVTPTARSYNEQFF. The chain is built from TRBV9 and TRBJ2-1, with D hard to call. The CDR3 sequence is 17 residues long. Per germline, CDR1 SGDLS and CDR2 YYNGEE. The V gene lost 1 base and the J gene lost 0 bases, with 14 bases spanning the gap. Drawing the rest from reference TRBV9 and TRBJ2-1, the complete variable domain is DSGVTQTPKHLITATGQRVTLRCSPRSGDLSVYWYQQSLDQGLQFLIQYYNGEERAKGNILERFSAQQFPDLHSELNLSSLELGDSALYFCASSVTPTARSYNEQFFGPGTRLTVL.

Comments on this clonotype: A junction boundary mismatches the germline segment, possibly from a read error. The V and J genes are TRBV5-5 and TRBJ1-2; 7 bases fit TRBD1. The CDR3 totals 13 residues. Germline V gene data show CDR1 as SGHKS and CDR2 as YYEKEE (reference sequence). The CDR3 bases are TGCGCCAGCAGCTCCCTTCGGACAGGTGGCCACACCTTC. This sequence encodes CASSSLRTGGHTF.

This clonotype was detected ten times or more. CDR3 protein: CASSSSRSLAEAFF. In nucleotides, the CDR3 is TGCGCCAGCAGCAGTTCACGGAGCTTGGCTGAAGCTTTCTTT. The chain uses TRBV5-1 and TRBJ1-1; D not certain. CDR3 length: 14 residues. V was cut by 4 bases and J by 6 bases, with 16 bases left in between. Germline-derived CDR1 and CDR2 are SGHRS and YFSETQ.

This chain uses TRBV20-1 with TRBJ1-2; unclear D gene. V dropped 6 bases and J dropped 4 bases, with 15 bases sitting between them. There are 13 residues in the CDR3. The germline V gene has CDR1 DFQATT and CDR2 SNEGSKA (reference sequence). The CDR3 loop reads CSASDGNLYGYTF. In nucleotides, the CDR3 is TGCAGTGCATCGGACGGTAACCTCTATGGCTACACCTTC.

Many counts were recorded for this clonotype. This CDR3 is CASSQTGGQYF. Here the CDR3 DNA reads TGTGCCAGCAGCCAGACAGGGGGGCAGTACTTC. The V and J genes are TRBV7-8 and TRBJ2-5; 9 positions match TRBD1. The CDR3 length is 11 residues. Germline values: CDR1 SGHVS, CDR2 FQNEAQ. V lost 5 bases and J lost 11; bases outside the gene matches: 3.

This clonotype was seen at least ten times. The chain links TRBV5-1 to TRBJ2-5; TRBD1 matches at 8 bases. The V gene's germline CDR1 is SGHRS and CDR2 YFSETQ. V trimming: 6 bases; J trimming: 4 bases; junction bases outside the gene matches: 5. The CDR3 is made up of 13 amino acids. As DNA, the CDR3 is TGCGCCAGCATGCCGACAGGGGCAGAGACCCAGTACTTC. This sequence encodes CASMPTGAETQYF.

This clonotype was recorded many times. This CDR3 is CASSFESYLDEQYF. The CDR3 DNA is TGTGCCAGCAGCTTTGAATCGTATTTGGACGAGCAGTACTTC. V is TRBV7-9 and J is TRBJ2-7; D is unclear. Germline V CDR1 and CDR2: SEHNR, FQNEAQ (reference sequence). The V end lost 3 bases, the J end lost 5 bases, and 14 bases lay between the germline ends. The CDR3 runs 14 residues.

V usage is TRBV5-1 and J usage is TRBJ1-1; TRBD1 is a possible D gene (6 bases). This CDR3 contains 17 residues. Germline V CDR1 and CDR2: SGHRS, YFSETQ. V dropped 2 bases and J dropped 1 base, with 18 bases sitting between them. CDR3 nucleotides: TGCGCCAGCAGCTTAACACACTACAGGGAGACGAACACTGAAGCTTTCTTT. Amino acids: CASSLTHYRETNTEAFF.

This clonotype was picked up many times. The chain uses TRBV5-1 and TRBJ2-5; TRBD1 might be the D (6 bases). V gave up 6 bases and J gave up 4 bases, with 19 bases separating them. Germline V gene lookup returns CDR1 SGHRS and CDR2 YFSETQ. The CDR3 extends over 15 amino acids. DNA of the CDR3: TGCGCCAGCACGAGGATGGCCAGGGGACGAGAGACCCAGTACTTC. It translates to CASTRMARGRETQYF.

The V gene is TRBV10-3, the J gene TRBJ2-5; maybe TRBD1 (6 bases). Germline V gives CDR1 ENHRY, CDR2 SYGVKD. CDR3 length equals 16 residues. The V gene lost 0 bases and the J gene lost 5 bases, with 16 bases spanning the gap. The CDR3 spells CAISESPGTLVETQYF. CDR3 bases: TGTGCCATCAGTGAGTCGCCCGGGACACTGGTGGAGACCCAGTACTTC.

This sequence joins TRBV24-1 and TRBJ2-7, with a possible D match to TRBD1 (7 bases). CDR1 is KGHDR, CDR2 SFDVKD, per germline. The CDR3 is 15 residues long. The V and J ends lost 3 bases and 2 bases respectively, with 13 bases between them. The CDR3 DNA follows: TGTGCCACCAGTGATCCTCAGGGGGGAACCTACGAGCAGTACTTC. It encodes CATSDPQGGTYEQYF.

In regard to this clonotype: This may stem from a read error, because a much larger clone lies one nucleotide away. The chain employs TRBV6-1 and TRBJ1-2, with 12 bases matching TRBD1. The CDR3 spans 16 residues. The germline V gene encodes CDR1 MNHNS and CDR2 SASEGT. The CDR3 is CVTFPDGTGGLHGYTF. The CDR3 nucleotides are TGTGTCACTTTCCCAGACGGGACAGGGGGCTTGCATGGCTACACCTTC.

Only a few counts were recorded for this clonotype. A much larger clone lies one base from this, so it may be a read error. This sequence joins TRBV5-6 and TRBJ2-1, with 8 nucleotides matching TRBD2. The germline V gene encodes CDR1 SGHDT and CDR2 YYEEEE. There are 18 residues in the CDR3. For the CDR3, the DNA is TGTGCCAGCAGCTTGGGGCGGGGGGCCGGAAGCTCCTGCAATGAGCAGTTCTTC. Translated: CASSLGRGAGSSCNEQFF.

This clonotype was seen at least ten times. The V gene is TRBV5-1, the J gene TRBJ2-1; D tentatively reads TRBD1 or TRBD2 (5 bases each). The V end lost 2 bases, the J end lost 6 bases, and 15 bases lay between the germline ends. The germline CDR1 and CDR2 sequences are SGHRS and YFSETQ. The CDR3 has 15 amino acids. The CDR3 here is CASSFGREFINEQFF. CDR3 bases: TGCGCCAGCAGCTTCGGCAGGGAGTTTATCAATGAGCAGTTCTTC.

This clonotype turned up a few times. This may arise from a read error, as a much more abundant clone is one base away. The rearrangement joins TRBV5-1 to TRBJ2-5; D call uncertain. From germline, CDR1 is SGHRS and CDR2 YFSETQ. The CDR3 consists of 13 residues. With 5 bases removed from V and 11 bases from J, the gap between germline ends came to 19 bases. The CDR3 spells CASRDPRSNEQYF. DNA of the CDR3: TGCGCCAGCAGGGACCCCAGGTCCAATGAGCAGTACTTC. The whole variable domain, filled in from reference TRBV5-1 and TRBJ2-5, reads KAGVTQTPRYLIKTRGQQVTLSCSPISGHRSVSWYQQTPGQGLQFLFEYFSETQRNKGNFPGRFSGRQFSNSRSEMNVSTLELGDSALYLCASRDPRSNEQYFGPGTRLLVL.

In this sample, this clonotype turned up many times. V usage is TRBV9 and J usage is TRBJ2-3; maybe TRBD1 (5 bases). The V and J ends lost 4 bases and 0 bases respectively, with 18 bases between them. Germline CDR1 is SGDLS and CDR2 is YYNGEE. The CDR3 loop spans 17 amino acids. CDR3 in DNA: TGTGCCAGCAGCCCCCCCCTCAGGGCTTCTAGCACAGATACGCAGTATTTT. Its translation is CASSPPLRASSTDTQYF.

In DNA, the CDR3 is TGCAGTGCTAGAGGGACAGGGGGAGGGTACGAGCAGTACTTC. Its protein is CSARGTGGGYEQYF. This rearrangement joins TRBV20-1 to TRBJ2-7, with 10 bases that match TRBD1. Germline V gives CDR1 DFQATT, CDR2 SNEGSKA (reference sequence). The CDR3 length is 14 residues. The trim removed 1 base at V and 4 bases at J, leaving 4 bases unmatched.

This CDR3 reads CASSLLVRALDLYGYTF. CDR3 DNA sequence: TGTGCCAGCAGCTTATTAGTGCGAGCCCTTGATCTCTATGGCTACACCTTC. J is TRBJ1-2 and V is TRBV7-8; D gene uncertain. With 2 bases removed from V and 4 bases from J, the gap between germline ends came to 20 bases. The CDR3 runs 17 residues. Germline V CDR1 and CDR2: SGHVS, FQNEAQ.

There are many counts of this clonotype. The chain carries TRBV30 and TRBJ2-1; the match to TRBD2 covers 12 bases. Germline V gives CDR1 GTSNPN, CDR2 SVGIG (reference sequence). The V segment lost 4 bases and the J segment 3 bases; nucleotides outside the gene matches: 1. The CDR3 sequence is 14 residues long. As DNA, the CDR3 is TGTGCCTGGACGGGACTAGCGGGCTACAATGAGCAGTTCTTC. Its protein product is CAWTGLAGYNEQFF.

This clonotype was observed at least ten times. J is TRBJ2-5 and V is TRBV11-3, with 8 bases that match TRBD2. The germline V gene encodes CDR1 SGHNT and CDR2 YENEEA. CDR3 length equals 16 residues. V dropped 0 bases and J dropped 2; count of bases not matched to a gene: 5. The CDR3 loop is CASSLDPGGGQETQYF. In nucleotides, the CDR3 is TGTGCCAGCAGCTTAGATCCGGGGGGGGGACAAGAGACCCAGTACTTC.

This chain joins TRBV18 and TRBJ2-7; weak D call: TRBD1 (6 bases). Trimming left V 2 bases short and J 3 bases short, with 11 bases between. Germline values: CDR1 KGHSH, CDR2 LQKENI. CDR3 length equals 14 residues. CDR3 in amino acids: CASSPIHRDYEQYF. The CDR3 DNA reads TGTGCCAGCTCACCAATTCACAGGGACTACGAGCAGTACTTC. Drawing the rest from reference TRBV18 and TRBJ2-7, the complete variable domain is NAGVMQNPRHLVRRRGQEARLRCSPMKGHSHVYWYRQLPEEGLKFMVYLQKENIIDESGMPKERFSAEFPKEGPSILRIQQVVRGDSAAYFCASSPIHRDYEQYFGPGTRLTVT.

This clonotype was seen at least ten times. The chain links TRBV5-1 to TRBJ2-1; 9 bases match TRBD1. Germline values: CDR1 SGHRS, CDR2 YFSETQ. The CDR3 has 14 residues. With 7 bases clipped from V and 1 base from J, the junction kept 3 bases outside the gene matches. The CDR3 protein is CASSGTGSYNEQFF. The CDR3 DNA sequence: TGCGCCAGCTCCGGGACAGGGTCCTACAATGAGCAGTTCTTC.

This clonotype occurred once. This chain joins TRBV20-1 and TRBJ1-3, with D tentatively TRBD1 (5 bases). Trimming took off 4 bases at V and 7 bases at J, with 14 bases between the two ends. This CDR3 region has 13 residues. Germline CDR1 DFQATT, CDR2 SNEGSKA (reference sequence). The CDR3 reads CSAIGGQGNTIYF. CDR3 DNA sequence: TGCAGTGCTATAGGAGGGCAGGGCAACACCATATATTTT.